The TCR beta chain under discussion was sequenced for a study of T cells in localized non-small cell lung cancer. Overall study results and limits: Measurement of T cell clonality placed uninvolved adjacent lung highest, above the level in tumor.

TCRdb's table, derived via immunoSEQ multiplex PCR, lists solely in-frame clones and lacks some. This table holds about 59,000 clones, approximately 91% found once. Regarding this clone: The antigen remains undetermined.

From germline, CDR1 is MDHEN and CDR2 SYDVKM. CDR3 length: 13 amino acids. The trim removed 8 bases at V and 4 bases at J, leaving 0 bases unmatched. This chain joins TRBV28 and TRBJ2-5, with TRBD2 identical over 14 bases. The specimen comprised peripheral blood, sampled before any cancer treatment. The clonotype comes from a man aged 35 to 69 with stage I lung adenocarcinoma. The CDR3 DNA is TGTGCCAGCGGGACTAGCGGGAGAGAGACCCAGTACTTC. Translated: CASGTSGRETQYF. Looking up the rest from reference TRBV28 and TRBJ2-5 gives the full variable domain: DVKVTQSSRYLVKRTGEKVFLECVQDMDHENMFWYRQDPGLGLRLIYFSYDVKMKEKGDIPEGYSVSREKKERFSLILESASTNQTSMYLCASGTSGRETQYFGPGTRLLVL.